This T cell receptor beta chain was sequenced in a study of CD8 T cells in ankylosing spondylitis. Whole-study results and caveats: One TCR beta motif, made up of under ten highly homologous variants, appeared characteristic of ankylosing spondylitis blood. The authors reported significant enrichment of disease-linked clones in matched ankylosing spondylitis synovial fluid. Before this, some motif variants had been reported in reactive arthritis synovial fluid and blood.

TCRdb itself ran the 5' RACE reads through MiXCR, one entry per CDR3 protein. The sample includes fewer than 450,000 distinct CDR3 sequences, about a sixth of them seen just once. This clonotype was counted many times. The antigen remains unidentified. This CDR3 is built from 14 residues. V lost 6 bases and J lost 0; bases outside the gene matches: 1. This chain connects TRBV12-3 or TRBV12-4 to TRBJ2-1; TRBD2 agrees at 8 bases. Sequencing was done on a sample of blood, either unsorted or a sorted T cell fraction (not recorded which). This TCR was recovered from a male donor with ankylosing spondylitis. This CDR3 is CASSGGGSYNEQFF. As DNA, the CDR3 is TGTGCCAGCAGCGGGGGGGGCTCCTACAATGAGCAGTTCTTC.